The T cell receptor beta chain under discussion was sequenced for a study of the immune and genomic landscape of osteosarcoma. Sequenced by immunoSEQ multiplex PCR; TCRdb stores in-frame clones only, minus some. The sample consists of under 11,000 clones, around two thirds of them appearing once. This clone was picked up a small number of times. Primary, local recurrence and metastasis osteosarcoma tumors were taken after treatment from poor-prognosis patients. The CDR3 length is 15 residues. Germline CDR1 reads MNHNS; CDR2 reads SASEGT. The V and J ends lost 1 base and 2 bases respectively, with 6 bases between them.

The source material was osteosarcoma tumor tissue from the lung. The source of this sequence is a human donor with osteosarcoma. The chain uses TRBV6-1 and TRBJ2-6, with a tentative D call TRBD2 (6 bases). CDR3 residues: CASSEGLAGANVLTF. In nucleotides, the CDR3 is TGTGCCAGCAGTGAAGGACTAGCTGGGGCCAACGTCCTGACTTTC.